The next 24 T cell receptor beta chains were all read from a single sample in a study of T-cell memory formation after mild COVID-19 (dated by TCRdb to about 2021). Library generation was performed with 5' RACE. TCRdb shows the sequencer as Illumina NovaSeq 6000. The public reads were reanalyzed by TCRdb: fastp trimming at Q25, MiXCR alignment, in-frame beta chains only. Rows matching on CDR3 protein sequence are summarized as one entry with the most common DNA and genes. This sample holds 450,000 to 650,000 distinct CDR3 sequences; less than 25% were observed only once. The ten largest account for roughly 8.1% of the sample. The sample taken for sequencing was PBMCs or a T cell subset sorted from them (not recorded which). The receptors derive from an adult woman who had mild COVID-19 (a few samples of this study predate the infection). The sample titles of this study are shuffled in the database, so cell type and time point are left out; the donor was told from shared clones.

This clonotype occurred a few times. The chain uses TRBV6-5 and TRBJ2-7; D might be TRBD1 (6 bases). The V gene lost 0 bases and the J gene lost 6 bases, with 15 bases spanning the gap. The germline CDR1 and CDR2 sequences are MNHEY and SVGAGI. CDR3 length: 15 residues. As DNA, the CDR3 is TGTGCCAGCAGTTACTCGTGGGACATTTCCCTCGAGCAGTACTTC. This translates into CASSYSWDISLEQYF.

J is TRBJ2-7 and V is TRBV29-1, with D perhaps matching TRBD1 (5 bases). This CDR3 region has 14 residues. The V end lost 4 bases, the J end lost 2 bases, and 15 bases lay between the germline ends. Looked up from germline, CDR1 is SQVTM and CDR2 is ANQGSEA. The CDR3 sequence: CSVVRGQPAYEQYF. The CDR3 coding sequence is TGCAGCGTTGTGCGAGGACAACCCGCCTACGAGCAGTACTTC.

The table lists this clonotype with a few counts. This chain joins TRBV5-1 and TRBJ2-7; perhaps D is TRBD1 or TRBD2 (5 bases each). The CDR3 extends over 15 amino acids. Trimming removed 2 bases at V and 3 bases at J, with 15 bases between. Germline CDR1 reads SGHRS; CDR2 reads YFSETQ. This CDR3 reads CASSLKWDGYYEQYF. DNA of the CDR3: TGCGCCAGCAGCTTAAAGTGGGACGGTTACTACGAGCAGTACTTC. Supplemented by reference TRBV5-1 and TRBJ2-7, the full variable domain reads KAGVTQTPRYLIKTRGQQVTLSCSPISGHRSVSWYQQTPGQGLQFLFEYFSETQRNKGNFPGRFSGRQFSNSRSEMNVSTLELGDSALYLCASSLKWDGYYEQYFGPGTRLTVT.

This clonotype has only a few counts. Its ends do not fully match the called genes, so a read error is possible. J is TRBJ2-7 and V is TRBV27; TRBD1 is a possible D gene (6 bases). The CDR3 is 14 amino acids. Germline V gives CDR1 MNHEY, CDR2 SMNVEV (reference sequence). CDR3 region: CASSLSTGFHEQYF. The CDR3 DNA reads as TGTGCCAGCAGTCTATCAACAGGGTTCCACGAGCAGTACTTC.

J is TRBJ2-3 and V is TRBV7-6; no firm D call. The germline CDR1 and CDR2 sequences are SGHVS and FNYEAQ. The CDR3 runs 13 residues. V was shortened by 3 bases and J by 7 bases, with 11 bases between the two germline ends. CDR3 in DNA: TGTGCCAGCAGCTTCAGCGAGGCGAATACGCAGTATTTT. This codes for CASSFSEANTQYF.

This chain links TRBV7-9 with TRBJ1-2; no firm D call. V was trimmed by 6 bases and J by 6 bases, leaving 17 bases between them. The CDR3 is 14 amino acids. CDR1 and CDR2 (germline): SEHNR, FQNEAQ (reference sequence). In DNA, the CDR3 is TGTGCCAGCAGTATTCAGGACCCGAGGAATGGCTACACCTTC. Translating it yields CASSIQDPRNGYTF. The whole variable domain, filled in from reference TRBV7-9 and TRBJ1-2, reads DTGVSQNPRHKITKRGQNVTFRCDPISEHNRLYWYRQTLGQGPEFLTYFQNEAQLEKSRLLSDRFSAERPKGSFSTLEIQRTEQGDSAMYLCASSIQDPRNGYTFGSGTRLTVV.

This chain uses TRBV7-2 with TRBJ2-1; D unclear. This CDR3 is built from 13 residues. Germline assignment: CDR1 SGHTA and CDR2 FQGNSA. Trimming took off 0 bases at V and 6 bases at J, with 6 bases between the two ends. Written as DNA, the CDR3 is TGTGCCAGCAGCTTAGCTATGGGCAATGAGCAGTTCTTC. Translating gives CASSLAMGNEQFF.

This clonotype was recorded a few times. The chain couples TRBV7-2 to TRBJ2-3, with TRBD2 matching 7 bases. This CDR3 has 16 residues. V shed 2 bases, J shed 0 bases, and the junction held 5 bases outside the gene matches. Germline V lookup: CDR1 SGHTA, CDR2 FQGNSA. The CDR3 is CASSLYSGASTDTQYF. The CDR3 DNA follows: TGTGCCAGCAGCTTATACAGCGGGGCGAGCACAGATACGCAGTATTTT.

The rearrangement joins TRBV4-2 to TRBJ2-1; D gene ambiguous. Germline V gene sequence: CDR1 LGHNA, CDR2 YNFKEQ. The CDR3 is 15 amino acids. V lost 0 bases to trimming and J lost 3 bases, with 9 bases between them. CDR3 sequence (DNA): TGTGCCAGCAGCCAAGATCTTTGGGACTACAATGAGCAGTTCTTC. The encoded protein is CASSQDLWDYNEQFF.

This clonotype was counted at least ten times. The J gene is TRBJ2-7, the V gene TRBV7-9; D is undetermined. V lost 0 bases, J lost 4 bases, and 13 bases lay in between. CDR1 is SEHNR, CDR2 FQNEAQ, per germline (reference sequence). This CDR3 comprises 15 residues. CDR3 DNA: TGTGCCAGCAGCTTAGCGGCTAGTTCTCGATACGAGCAGTACTTC. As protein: CASSLAASSRYEQYF.

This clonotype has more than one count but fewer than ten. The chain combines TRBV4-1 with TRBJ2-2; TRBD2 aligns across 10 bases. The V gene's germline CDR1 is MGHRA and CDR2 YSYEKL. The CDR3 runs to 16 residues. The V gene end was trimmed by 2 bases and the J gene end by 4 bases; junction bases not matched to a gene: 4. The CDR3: CASSQLAGDLTGELFF. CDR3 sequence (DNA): TGCGCCAGCAGCCAACTAGCGGGGGACCTCACCGGGGAGCTGTTTTTT.

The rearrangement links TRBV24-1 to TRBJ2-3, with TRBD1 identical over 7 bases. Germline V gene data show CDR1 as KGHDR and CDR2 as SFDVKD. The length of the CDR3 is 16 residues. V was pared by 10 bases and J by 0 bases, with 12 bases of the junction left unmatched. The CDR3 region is CATPNRGHPSTDTQYF. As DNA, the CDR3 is TGTGCCACTCCGAACAGGGGACATCCGAGCACAGATACGCAGTATTTT.

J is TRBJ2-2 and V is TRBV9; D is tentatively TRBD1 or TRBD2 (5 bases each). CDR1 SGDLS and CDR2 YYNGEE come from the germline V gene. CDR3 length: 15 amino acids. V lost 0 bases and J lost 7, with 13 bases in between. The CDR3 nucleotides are TGTGCCAGCAGCGTAGAGGGGAGACGAGGCGGGGAGCTGTTTTTT. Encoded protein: CASSVEGRRGGELFF.

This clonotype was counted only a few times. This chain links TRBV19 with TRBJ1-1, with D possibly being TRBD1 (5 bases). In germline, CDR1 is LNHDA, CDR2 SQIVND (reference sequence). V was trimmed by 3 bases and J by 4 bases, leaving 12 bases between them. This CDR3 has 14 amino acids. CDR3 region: CASSMEKGLTEAFF. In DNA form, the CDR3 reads TGTGCCAGTAGTATGGAGAAGGGGCTCACTGAAGCTTTCTTT.

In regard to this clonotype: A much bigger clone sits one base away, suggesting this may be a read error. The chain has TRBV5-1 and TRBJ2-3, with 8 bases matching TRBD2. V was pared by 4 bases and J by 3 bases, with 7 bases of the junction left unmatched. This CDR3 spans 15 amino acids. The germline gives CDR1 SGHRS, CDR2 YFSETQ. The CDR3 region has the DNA TGCGCCAGCAGCCAAGCGGGACTAGATACAGATACGCAGTATTTT. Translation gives CASSQAGLDTDTQYF.

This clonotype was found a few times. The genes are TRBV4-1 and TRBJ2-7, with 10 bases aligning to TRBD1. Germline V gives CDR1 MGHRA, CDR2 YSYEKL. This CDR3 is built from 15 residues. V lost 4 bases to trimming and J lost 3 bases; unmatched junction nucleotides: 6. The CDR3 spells CASSPIGQGVYEQYF. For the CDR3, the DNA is TGCGCCAGCAGCCCGATCGGACAGGGGGTCTACGAGCAGTACTTC.

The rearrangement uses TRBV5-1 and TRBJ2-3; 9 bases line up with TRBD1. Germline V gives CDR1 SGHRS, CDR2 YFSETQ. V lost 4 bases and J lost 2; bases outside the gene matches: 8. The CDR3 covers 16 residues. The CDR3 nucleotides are TGCGCCAGCAGCGACCACAGGGGGCGTATCACAGATACGCAGTATTTT. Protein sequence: CASSDHRGRITDTQYF.

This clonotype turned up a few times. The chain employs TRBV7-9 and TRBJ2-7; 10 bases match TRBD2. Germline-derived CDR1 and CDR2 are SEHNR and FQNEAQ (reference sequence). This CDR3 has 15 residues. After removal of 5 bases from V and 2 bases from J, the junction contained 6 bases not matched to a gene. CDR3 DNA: TGTGCCAGCAGCGAGAGCGGGAGGGTACCCTACGAGCAGTACTTC. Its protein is CASSESGRVPYEQYF.

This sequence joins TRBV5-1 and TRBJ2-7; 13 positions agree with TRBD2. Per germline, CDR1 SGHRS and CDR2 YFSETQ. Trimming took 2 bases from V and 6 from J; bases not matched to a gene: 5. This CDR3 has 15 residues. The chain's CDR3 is CASSFPLAGGPEQYF. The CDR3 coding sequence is TGCGCCAGCAGCTTCCCACTAGCGGGAGGGCCCGAGCAGTACTTC.

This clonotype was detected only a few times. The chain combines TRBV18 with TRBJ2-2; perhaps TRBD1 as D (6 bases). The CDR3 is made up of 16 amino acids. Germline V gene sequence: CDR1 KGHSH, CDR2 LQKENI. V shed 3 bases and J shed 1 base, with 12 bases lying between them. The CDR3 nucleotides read TGTGCCAGCTCACCCTCAGGGACATGGAACACCGGGGAGCTGTTTTTT. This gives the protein CASSPSGTWNTGELFF.

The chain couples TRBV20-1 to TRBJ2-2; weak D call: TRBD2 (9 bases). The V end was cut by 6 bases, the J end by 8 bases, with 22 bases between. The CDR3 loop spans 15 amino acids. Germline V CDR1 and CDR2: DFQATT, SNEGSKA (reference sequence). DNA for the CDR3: TGCAGTGCCCCCTACCTAGCGGGACAGGCTGGGGAGCTGTTTTTT. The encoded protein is CSAPYLAGQAGELFF.

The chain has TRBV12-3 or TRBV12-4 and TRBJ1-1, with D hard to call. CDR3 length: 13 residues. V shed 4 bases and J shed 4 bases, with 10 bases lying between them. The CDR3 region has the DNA TGTGCCAGCAGTTCTAGGAGGTCCACTGAAGCTTTCTTT. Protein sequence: CASSSRRSTEAFF.

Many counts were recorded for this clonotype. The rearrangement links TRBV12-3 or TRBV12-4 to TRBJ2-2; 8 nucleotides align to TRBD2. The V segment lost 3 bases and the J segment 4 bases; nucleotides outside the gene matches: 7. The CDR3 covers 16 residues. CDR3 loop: CASSFGTRSSTGELFF. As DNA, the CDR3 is TGTGCCAGCAGTTTCGGGACTAGAAGTTCCACCGGGGAGCTGTTTTTT.

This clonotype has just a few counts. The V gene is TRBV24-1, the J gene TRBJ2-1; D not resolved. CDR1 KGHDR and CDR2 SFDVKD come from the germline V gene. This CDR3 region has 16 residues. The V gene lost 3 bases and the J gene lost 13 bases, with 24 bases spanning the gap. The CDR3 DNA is TGTGCCACCAGTGATCCAGGTCGGGTAGCCTTAGAGGAACAGTTCTTC. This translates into CATSDPGRVALEEQFF.